The 30 T cell receptor beta chains below were found in one sample sequenced in a study of immune evolution from preneoplasia to lung adenocarcinoma. TCRdb's table, derived via immunoSEQ multiplex PCR, lists solely in-frame clones and lacks some. The profile shows under 11,000 clones, over 70% of them singletons. The sample was FFPE minimally invasive lung adenocarcinoma tissue. The receptors originated from a person between 60 and 80 years old with lung adenocarcinoma.

The rearrangement joins TRBV28 to TRBJ2-1; 7 bases agree with TRBD1. After removal of 5 bases from V and 3 bases from J, the junction contained 7 bases not matched to a gene. The CDR3 runs to 15 residues. Germline CDR1 MDHEN, CDR2 SYDVKM. CDR3 loop: CASSTIGQDYNEQFF. The DNA of the CDR3 is TGTGCCAGCAGTACCATCGGACAGGACTACAATGAGCAGTTCTTC.

This chain connects TRBV28 to TRBJ2-4; D is ambiguous. Trimming stripped 3 bases from V and 3 bases from J, with 15 bases between. CDR3 length: 16 residues. CDR1 is MDHEN, CDR2 SYDVKM, per germline. The CDR3 DNA reads TGTGCCAGCAGTTTCAGATTGGTCGGGTTCAAAAACATTCAGTACTTC. Protein sequence: CASSFRLVGFKNIQYF.

The chain uses TRBV28 and TRBJ2-7; D remains ambiguous. CDR3 size: 14 residues. Germline CDR1 and CDR2: MDHEN and SYDVKM. The ends were cut back, 6 bases at V and 4 bases at J, with 16 bases in the middle. Here the CDR3 DNA reads TGTGCCAGCAGCCCCTCCTACCCCAGATACGAGCAGTACTTC. As protein: CASSPSYPRYEQYF.

The CDR3 reads CASSITGTGNEKLFF. The DNA for the CDR3 is TGTGCCAGTAGTATCACCGGGACAGGGAATGAAAAACTGTTTTTT. The chain joins TRBV19 to TRBJ1-4; TRBD1 matches at 9 bases. The V and J ends lost 3 bases and 5 bases, in that order; junction bases with no gene match: 4. In germline, CDR1 is LNHDA, CDR2 SQIVND (reference sequence). This CDR3 region has 15 residues.

The chain employs TRBV5-6 and TRBJ1-5; maybe TRBD1 (6 bases). The germline gives CDR1 SGHDT, CDR2 YYEEEE. The CDR3 loop spans 15 amino acids. The V end lost 0 bases, the J end lost 0 bases, and 7 bases lay between the germline ends. In nucleotides, the CDR3 is TGTGCCAGCAGCTTGGCAGGGGTTAGCAATCAGCCCCAGCATTTT. Its translation: CASSLAGVSNQPQHF.

This clone was observed a single time. The V and J genes are TRBV2 and TRBJ2-5; D uncertain. The CDR3 runs to 14 residues. V was trimmed by 4 bases and J by 1 base, leaving 10 bases between them. Looked up from germline, CDR1 is SNHLY and CDR2 is FYNNEI. The CDR3 bases are TGTGCCAGCAGTGTTGGGCACGGCCAAGAGACCCAGTACTTC. Residues: CASSVGHGQETQYF.

This chain uses TRBV11-2 with TRBJ1-6, with D tentatively TRBD1 (5 bases). The CDR3 has 16 residues. V lost 5 bases to trimming and J lost 3 bases, with 14 bases between them. CDR1 is SGHAT, CDR2 FQNNGV, per germline. CDR3 DNA: TGTGCCAGCAGCCCGGTGGGGGGTAGCTATAATTCACCCCTCCACTTT. Amino acid sequence: CASSPVGGSYNSPLHF.

The V and J genes are TRBV15 and TRBJ1-1; D is unclear. CDR3 length: 16 residues. Germline V lookup: CDR1 LNHNV, CDR2 YYDKDF (reference sequence). Deletions cut 0 bases from V and 2 bases from J, with 13 bases between. CDR3 sequence (DNA): TGTGCCACCAGCAGAGATCGAATGGGGAGTAACACTGAAGCTTTCTTT. It specifies CATSRDRMGSNTEAFF. Variable domain in full (rest from reference TRBV15 and TRBJ1-1): DAMVIQNPRYQVTQFGKPVTLSCSQTLNHNVMYWYQQKSSQAPKLLFHYYDKDFNNEADTPDNFQSRRPNTSFCFLDIRSPGLGDTAMYLCATSRDRMGSNTEAFFGQGTRLTVV.

This clone was found a few times. V gene TRBV28 combines with J gene TRBJ1-5; no clear D gene. CDR1 and CDR2 from the germline V gene are MDHEN and SYDVKM. This CDR3 has 13 amino acids. V lost 5 bases and J lost 1, with 6 bases in between. The CDR3 sequence is CASSPPSNQPQHF. CDR3 sequence (DNA): TGTGCCAGCAGTCCACCCAGCAATCAGCCCCAGCATTTT.

The chain employs TRBV7-8 and TRBJ1-1, with unresolved D. Germline V gene lookup returns CDR1 SGHVS and CDR2 FQNEAQ. Trimming cost V 4 bases and J 1 base, with 16 bases left between them. The CDR3 extends over 16 amino acids. CDR3 sequence: CASSSPRRDRNTEAFF. The CDR3 DNA is TGTGCCAGCAGCTCACCCCGCCGGGATAGGAACACTGAAGCTTTCTTT.

The V and J genes are TRBV19 and TRBJ2-5; a possible D gene is TRBD2 (5 bases). CDR3 length: 12 amino acids. V shed 3 bases and J shed 4 bases, with 6 bases lying between them. Germline CDR1 reads LNHDA; CDR2 reads SQIVND (reference sequence). The CDR3 loop reads CASSIAGETQYF. The CDR3 DNA sequence: TGTGCCAGTAGTATTGCGGGAGAGACCCAGTACTTC.

The rearrangement uses TRBV28 and TRBJ1-5; no clear D. V was clipped by 5 bases and J by 5 bases, with 7 bases between them. The CDR3 is 12 amino acids. Germline loops: CDR1 MDHEN, CDR2 SYDVKM. DNA for the CDR3: TGTGCCAGCAGTATAGTCGATCAGCCCCAGCATTTT. Residues: CASSIVDQPQHF.

The V gene is TRBV29-1, the J gene TRBJ2-1, with a possible D match to TRBD2 (6 bases). Trimming pared 4 bases from V and 5 bases from J, leaving 15 bases between. CDR1 and CDR2 from the germline V gene are SQVTM and ANQGSEA. This CDR3 has 14 residues. This CDR3 is CSVVQRRANNEQFF. CDR3 DNA sequence: TGCAGCGTTGTACAAAGGAGGGCGAACAATGAGCAGTTCTTC.

The chain employs TRBV7-3 and TRBJ2-2; TRBD2 is a possible D gene (5 bases). The germline CDR1 and CDR2 sequences are SGHTA and FQGTGA. The V end was cut by 1 base, the J end by 1 base, with 7 bases between. The CDR3 is 15 amino acids. CDR3 sequence reads: CASSLSRGNTGELFF. CDR3 bases: TGTGCCAGCAGCTTAAGTCGGGGGAACACCGGGGAGCTGTTTTTT.

The chain joins TRBV11-2 to TRBJ2-1; 7 nucleotides line up with TRBD2. J was trimmed by 2 bases and V by 2 bases; bases with no gene match: 0. CDR1 and CDR2 (germline): SGHAT, FQNNGV. This CDR3 region has 14 residues. The CDR3 nucleotides read TGTGCCAGCAGCTTACTAGCGGCCTACAATGAGCAGTTCTTC. Translating it yields CASSLLAAYNEQFF.

The rearrangement uses TRBV9 and TRBJ2-1; TRBD2 agrees at 12 bases. CDR3 length equals 16 residues. The germline V gene encodes CDR1 SGDLS and CDR2 YYNGEE. V dropped 1 base and J dropped 10; count of bases not matched to a gene: 9. The CDR3 region is CASSVLTSGGQGEQFF. The CDR3 DNA reads as TGTGCCAGCAGCGTATTAACTAGCGGGGGGCAGGGGGAGCAGTTCTTC.

The V gene is TRBV7-3, the J gene TRBJ1-2; TRBD1 aligns across 9 bases. J lost 6 bases, V lost 0 bases, and 5 bases had no gene match. The CDR3 contains 15 residues. Germline V gene sequence: CDR1 SGHTA, CDR2 FQGTGA. CDR3 nucleotides: TGTGCCAGCAGCTTAACCCCGGACAGGGGCAATGGCTACACCTTC. It encodes CASSLTPDRGNGYTF.

The rearrangement joins TRBV28 to TRBJ1-2; D is ambiguous. There are 13 residues in the CDR3. Germline loops: CDR1 MDHEN, CDR2 SYDVKM. V lost 5 bases and J 1 base, leaving 8 bases between the germline ends. For the CDR3, the DNA is TGTGCCAGCAGTCCGACACATAACTATGGCTACACCTTC. As protein: CASSPTHNYGYTF.

The chain combines TRBV11-2 with TRBJ2-7; TRBD1 is a possible D gene (6 bases). The CDR3 totals 14 residues. Trimming cost V 5 bases and J 5 bases, with 16 bases left between them. CDR1 and CDR2 (germline): SGHAT, FQNNGV. The CDR3 region has the DNA TGTGCCAGCAGCATTAGACCCCAGGGGAACGAGCAGTACTTC. Protein: CASSIRPQGNEQYF. The whole variable domain, filled in from reference TRBV11-2 and TRBJ2-7, reads EAGVAQSPRYKIIEKRQSVAFWCNPISGHATLYWYQQILGQGPKLLIQFQNNGVVDDSQLPKDRFSAERLKGVDSTLKIQPAKLEDSAVYLCASSIRPQGNEQYFGPGTRLTVT.

The CDR3 sequence: CASSRTETQYF. DNA of the CDR3: TGTGCCAGCAGTCGGACCGAGACCCAGTACTTC. The chain uses TRBV2 and TRBJ2-5, with unresolved D. Germline V gene lookup returns CDR1 SNHLY and CDR2 FYNNEI. The V end lost 5 bases, the J end lost 5 bases, and 6 bases lay between the germline ends. The CDR3 is 11 residues long. Using reference TRBV2 and TRBJ2-5 for the parts outside the CDR3, the full variable domain is EPEVTQTPSHQVTQMGQEVILRCVPISNHLYFYWYRQILGQKVEFLVSFYNNEISEKSEIFDDQFSVERPDGSNFTLKIRSTKLEDSAMYFCASSRTETQYFGPGTRLLVL.

V gene TRBV7-3 combines with J gene TRBJ2-3, with D perhaps TRBD2 (6 bases). V was trimmed by 3 bases and J by 4 bases, leaving 14 bases between them. From germline, CDR1 is SGHTA and CDR2 FQGTGA. CDR3 length: 15 residues. CDR3 bases: TGTGCCAGCAGCTTGGAGGGCGTTCGGGCAGATACGCAGTATTTT. Its protein product is CASSLEGVRADTQYF.

V and J are TRBV9 and TRBJ1-4; 8 bases align to TRBD1. The CDR3 length is 14 residues. Germline loops: CDR1 SGDLS, CDR2 YYNGEE. V lost 3 bases and J lost 8; bases outside the gene matches: 6. CDR3 in amino acids: CASSGTGLGEKLFF. The CDR3 nucleotides are TGTGCCAGCAGCGGGACAGGGTTGGGGGAAAAACTGTTTTTT.

This clone has only one observation. The chain couples TRBV7-6 to TRBJ2-7, with D perhaps being TRBD1 or TRBD2 (5 bases each). CDR3 length: 13 residues. Looked up from germline, CDR1 is SGHVS and CDR2 is FNYEAQ. The V gene lost 1 base and the J gene lost 5 bases, with 9 bases spanning the gap. CDR3 in DNA: TGTGCCAGCAGCTTAGACCAGGGACACGAGCAGTACTTC. Translating gives CASSLDQGHEQYF.

This clone was observed a single time. This sequence joins TRBV19 and TRBJ1-5; possible D gene TRBD1, 6 bases. The V end lost 3 bases, the J end lost 8 bases, and 8 bases lay between the germline ends. CDR3 size: 12 residues. Germline V CDR1 and CDR2: LNHDA, SQIVND (reference sequence). CDR3 sequence: CASSIWDKPQHF. As DNA, the CDR3 is TGTGCCAGTAGTATCTGGGACAAGCCCCAGCATTTT.

V and J are TRBV7-9 and TRBJ1-4; weak D call: TRBD1 (6 bases). Germline assignment: CDR1 SEHNR and CDR2 FQNEAQ (reference sequence). The CDR3 runs to 14 residues. Trimming pared 6 bases from V and 7 bases from J, leaving 15 bases between. The CDR3 protein is CASSPTGRGEKLFF. DNA of the CDR3: TGTGCCAGCAGTCCTACAGGGCGGGGTGAAAAACTGTTTTTT.

The chain has TRBV18 and TRBJ2-1; tentatively, D is TRBD1 or TRBD2 (6 bases each). Germline V gene lookup returns CDR1 KGHSH and CDR2 LQKENI. The CDR3 is 17 residues long. V dropped 0 bases and J dropped 2 bases, with 14 bases sitting between them. The CDR3 loop is CASSPPDKGGAYNEQFF. CDR3 sequence (DNA): TGTGCCAGCTCACCACCTGATAAGGGGGGTGCCTACAATGAGCAGTTCTTC.

The J gene is TRBJ2-1, the V gene TRBV7-8, with D hard to call. Germline assignment: CDR1 SGHVS and CDR2 FQNEAQ. The V end lost 3 bases, the J end lost 8 bases, and 14 bases lay between the germline ends. The length of the CDR3 is 14 residues. The chain's CDR3 is CASSLTSRVDEQFF. Here the CDR3 DNA reads TGTGCCAGCAGCTTGACAAGCCGGGTCGATGAGCAGTTCTTC.

This clone was observed a few times. The DNA of the CDR3 is TGTGCCAGCAGTTGGACCAACAATCAGCCCCAGCATTTT. It translates to CASSWTNNQPQHF. The J gene is TRBJ1-5, the V gene TRBV27; the D is unclear. Germline CDR1 reads MNHEY; CDR2 reads SMNVEV (reference sequence). With 4 bases removed from V and 3 bases from J, the gap between germline ends came to 7 bases. CDR3 length: 13 amino acids.

The DNA of the CDR3 is TGTGCCAGCAGCTTGGACGGGGGGGCCTACGAGCAGTACTTC. Residues: CASSLDGGAYEQYF. V usage is TRBV7-9 and J usage is TRBJ2-7; TRBD2 agrees at 8 bases. The CDR3 is made up of 14 amino acids. The ends lost 3 bases at V and 2 bases at J; junction bases unmatched: 3. Germline CDR1 and CDR2: SEHNR and FQNEAQ (reference sequence).

V usage is TRBV2 and J usage is TRBJ1-2; no clear D gene. V lost 1 base to trimming and J lost 1 base, with 4 bases between them. This CDR3 has 13 residues. Germline V gene data show CDR1 as SNHLY and CDR2 as FYNNEI. Here the CDR3 reads CASSEVRNYGYTF. CDR3 nucleotides: TGTGCCAGCAGTGAAGTCCGTAACTATGGCTACACCTTC.